This T cell receptor beta chain was identified during a study of cytomegalovirus exposure and HLA in healthy donors. Study context: The study's early data release held tens of millions of unique TCRs from HLA-typed donors.

PCR used 60 Vbeta primers and 13 Jbeta primers. The protocol was immunoSEQ multiplex PCR, while the TCRdb copy is restricted to in-frame clones and leaves out a portion. The sample has 150,000 to 200,000 clones, roughly four fifths seen once. The length of the CDR3 is 14 residues. In germline, CDR1 is KGHSH, CDR2 LQKENI. V was clipped by 2 bases and J by 0 bases, with 6 bases between them. This clonotype originated in a man between 35 and 55 years old in good health and CMV-seronegative. Sequenced material: PBMCs. The rearrangement joins TRBV18 to TRBJ2-3; D possibly corresponds to TRBD2 (5 bases). The CDR3 spells CASSPGSSTDTQYF. For the CDR3, the DNA is TGTGCCAGCTCACCAGGGAGTAGCACAGATACGCAGTATTTT.